The present entry profiles one T cell receptor (beta chain) with its context. The data were taken from a study of OX40 agonist ivuxolimab in advanced cancers. Trimming took off 3 bases at V and 8 bases at J, with 15 bases between the two ends. The CDR3 has 14 residues. CDR1 MDHEN and CDR2 SYDVKM come from the germline V gene. Assay used: immunoSEQ multiplex PCR; TCRdb lists only in-frame clones, some missing. In the table there are about 86,000 clones, around nine tenths of which are singletons. The origin of this receptor is an adult with an advanced solid tumor such as melanoma, head and neck, liver or kidney cancer. The rearrangement links TRBV28 to TRBJ2-3; TRBD2 might be the D (6 bases). Sequencing used CD4+ or CD8+ T cells sorted from blood, obtained in a trial of the OX40 agonist ivuxolimab. The CDR3 bases are TGTGCCAGCAGTTTTCCTACGGGAGTAGGTACGCAGTATTTT. Translating gives CASSFPTGVGTQYF.